This T cell receptor beta chain was identified in a study of blood T cell repertoires in COVID-19. Study-wide background: COVID-19 samples collected from the United States, Italy and Spain covered acute and convalescent phases. From T cells, B-cell-depleted T cells, or PBMCs came the material, which was cDNA or gDNA.

The table lists this clone with a few counts. The germline V and J ends were trimmed by 0 bases and 8 bases, with 16 bases remaining between them. Germline CDR1 and CDR2: LNHDA and SQIVND (reference sequence). The CDR3 consists of 15 residues. Source study methods: Reference gene primer amplification yielded estimated nucleated cell counts. Clones were read by immunoSEQ multiplex PCR, and TCRdb kept only the in-frame ones, dropping some. V and J calls and clone size are given by that table; D and trimming were obtained from the DNA. The data show some 75,000 clones, with more than 70% seen just once and about 2.7% held by the top ten.

V and J are TRBV19 and TRBJ1-2; maybe TRBD1 (6 bases). Sample: peripheral blood. The receptor's source is a man between 65 and 85 years old with active or convalescent COVID-19. The CDR3 sequence is CASSIEVQGYAGYTF. The DNA for the CDR3 is TGTGCCAGTAGTATAGAGGTACAGGGCTATGCGGGCTACACCTTC.